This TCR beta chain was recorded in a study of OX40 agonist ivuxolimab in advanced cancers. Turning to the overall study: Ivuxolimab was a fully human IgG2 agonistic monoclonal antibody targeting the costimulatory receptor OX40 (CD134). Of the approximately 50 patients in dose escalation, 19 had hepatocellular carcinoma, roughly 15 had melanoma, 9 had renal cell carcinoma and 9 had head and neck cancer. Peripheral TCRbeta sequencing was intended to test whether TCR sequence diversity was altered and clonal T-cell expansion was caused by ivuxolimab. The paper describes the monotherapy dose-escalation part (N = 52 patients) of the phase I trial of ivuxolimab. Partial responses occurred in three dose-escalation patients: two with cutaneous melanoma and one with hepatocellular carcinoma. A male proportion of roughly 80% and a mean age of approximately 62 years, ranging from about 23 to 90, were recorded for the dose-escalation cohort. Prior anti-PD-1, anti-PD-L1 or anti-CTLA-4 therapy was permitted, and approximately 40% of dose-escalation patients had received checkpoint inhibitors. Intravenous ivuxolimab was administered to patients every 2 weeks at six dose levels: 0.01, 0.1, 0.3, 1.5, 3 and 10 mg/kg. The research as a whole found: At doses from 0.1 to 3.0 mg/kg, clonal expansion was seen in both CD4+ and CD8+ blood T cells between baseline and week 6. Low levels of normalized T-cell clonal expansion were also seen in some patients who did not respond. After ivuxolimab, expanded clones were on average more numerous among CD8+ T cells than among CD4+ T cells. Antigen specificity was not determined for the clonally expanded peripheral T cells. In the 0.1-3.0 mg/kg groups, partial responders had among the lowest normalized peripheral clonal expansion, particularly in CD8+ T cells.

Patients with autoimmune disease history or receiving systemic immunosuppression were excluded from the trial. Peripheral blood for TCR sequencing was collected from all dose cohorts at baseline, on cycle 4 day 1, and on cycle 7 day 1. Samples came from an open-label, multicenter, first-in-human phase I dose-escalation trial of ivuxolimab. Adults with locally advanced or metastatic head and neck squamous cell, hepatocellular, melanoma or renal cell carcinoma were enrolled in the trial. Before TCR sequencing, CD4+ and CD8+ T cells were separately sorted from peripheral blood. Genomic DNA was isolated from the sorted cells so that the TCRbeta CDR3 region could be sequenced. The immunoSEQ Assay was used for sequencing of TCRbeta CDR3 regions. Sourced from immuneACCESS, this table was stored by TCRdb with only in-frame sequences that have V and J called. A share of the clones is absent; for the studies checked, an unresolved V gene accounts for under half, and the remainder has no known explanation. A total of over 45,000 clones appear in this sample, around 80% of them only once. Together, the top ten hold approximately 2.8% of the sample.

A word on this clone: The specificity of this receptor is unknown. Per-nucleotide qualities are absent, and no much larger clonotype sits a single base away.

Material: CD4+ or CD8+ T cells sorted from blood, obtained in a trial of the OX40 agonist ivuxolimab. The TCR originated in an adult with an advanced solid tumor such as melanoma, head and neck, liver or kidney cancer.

Here the CDR3 is given as CASRGTGVSSGYF. The bases read TGTGCCAGCAGGGGGACAGGGGTGTCCTCGGGGTACTTC. Rearrangement joined TRBV2 to TRBJ2-7; 10 of the junction bases match TRBD1. V is cut back by 6 bases and J by 12 bases, with 11 bases in the junction unmatched. Taken from cysteine to phenylalanine, the CDR3 has 13 residues. Here the CDR3 DNA is all that survives: 39 bases in frame from base 1. From a lookup of the germline V gene, CDR1 and CDR2 are SNHLY and FYNNEI. Here the CDR3 is joined to the reference TRBV2 and TRBJ2-7 genes, and the full variable domain is: EPEVTQTPSHQVTQMGQEVILRCVPISNHLYFYWYRQILGQKVEFLVSFYNNEISEKSEIFDDQFSVERPDGSNFTLKIRSTKLEDSAMYFCASRGTGVSSGYFGPGTRLTVT.